The present T cell receptor (beta chain) was sequenced within a study of shared clonotypes between healthy human individuals. Study as a whole: A couple of female and a few male donors aged 18 to 49 were enrolled. Used for every donor were three CD4 naive, three CD4 memory, two CD8 naive and one CD8 memory plate.

V was clipped by 5 bases and J by 6 bases, with 22 bases between them. The germline gives CDR1 SGHAT, CDR2 FQNNGV. The CDR3 has 16 residues. 200 ng DNA, 30,000 to 35,000 T cell genomes, went into each sorted-subset replicate PCR. The table came from immunoSEQ multiplex PCR; TCRdb's copy has only in-frame clones and leaves some out. The sample includes millions of clones, over 85% of them seen just once. A CD45RA-negative memory subset and a CD45RA+ naive subset were separated from the CD4+ cells. This TCR derives from a young man in good health. Input material: naive CD4+ T cells sorted from blood. Subset given: CD45RA+ positively selected. The chain links TRBV11-2 to TRBJ1-1; maybe TRBD1 (5 bases). The CDR3 loop reads CASSLLSAGNRAEAFF. CDR3 DNA: TGTGCCAGCAGCCTCCTCAGCGCAGGGAATCGTGCTGAAGCTTTCTTT.